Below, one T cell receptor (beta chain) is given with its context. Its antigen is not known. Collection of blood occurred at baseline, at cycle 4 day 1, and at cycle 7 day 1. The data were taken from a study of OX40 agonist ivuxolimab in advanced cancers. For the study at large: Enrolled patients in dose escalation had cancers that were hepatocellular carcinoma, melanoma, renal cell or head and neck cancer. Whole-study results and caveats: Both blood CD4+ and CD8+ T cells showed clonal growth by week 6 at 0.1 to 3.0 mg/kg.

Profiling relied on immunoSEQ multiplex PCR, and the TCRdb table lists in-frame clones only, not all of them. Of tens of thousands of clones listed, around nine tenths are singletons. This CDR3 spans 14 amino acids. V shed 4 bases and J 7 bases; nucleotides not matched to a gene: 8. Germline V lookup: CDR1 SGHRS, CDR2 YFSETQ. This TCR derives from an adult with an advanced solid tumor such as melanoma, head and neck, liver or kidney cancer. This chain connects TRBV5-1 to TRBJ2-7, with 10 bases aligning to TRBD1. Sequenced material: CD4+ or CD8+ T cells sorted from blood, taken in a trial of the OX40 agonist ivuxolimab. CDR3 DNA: TGCGCCAGCAGCCCGCGGGGGACAGGGGTTGAGCAGTACTTC. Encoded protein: CASSPRGTGVEQYF. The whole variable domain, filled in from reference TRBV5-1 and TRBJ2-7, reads KAGVTQTPRYLIKTRGQQVTLSCSPISGHRSVSWYQQTPGQGLQFLFEYFSETQRNKGNFPGRFSGRQFSNSRSEMNVSTLELGDSALYLCASSPRGTGVEQYFGPGTRLTVT.